This is a list of T cell receptor beta chains from one sample in a study of radiation and T cells in renal cell carcinoma. Clones were read by immunoSEQ multiplex PCR, and TCRdb kept only the in-frame ones, dropping some. The table shows roughly 86,000 clones, with around four fifths occurring only once. Sequencing was performed on blood, taken from a patient whose treatment included radiotherapy and nephrectomy. These receptors came from a man aged 45-65 years with renal cell carcinoma. Each CDR3 is given with its conserved first and last residue. A D gene is named only where the DNA matches it firmly. Only part of the rows carry a size: once, few, many, or a class if the clone is expanded.

TRBV13	.	.	TRBJ1-2	CASSLARGEGYTF	TGTGCCAGCAGCTTGGCCAGAGGGGAGGGCTACACCTTC
TRBV19	.	few	TRBJ1-1	CASSIAWGQAFF	TGTGCCAGTAGTATTGCTTGGGGGCAGGCTTTCTTT
TRBV6-1	.	.	TRBJ1-1	CASSEMRRDEAFF	TGTGCCAGCAGTGAAATGCGGCGTGATGAAGCTTTCTTT
TRBV6-5	.	.	TRBJ2-6	CASSLGGSGANVLTF	TGTGCCAGCAGTTTAGGGGGCTCTGGGGCCAACGTCCTGACTTTC
TRBV7-6	TRBD1	.	TRBJ1-2	CASSLARTGYYGYTF	TGTGCCAGCAGCTTGGCCCGGACAGGCTACTATGGCTACACCTTC
TRBV19	.	.	TRBJ1-2	CASSILPGDGYTF	TGTGCCAGTAGTATACTACCGGGAGATGGCTACACCTTC
TRBV2	.	few	TRBJ2-3	CASGRPTDTQYF	TGTGCCAGCGGGAGGCCCACAGATACGCAGTATTTT
TRBV19	.	few	TRBJ1-5	CATQDYSNQPQHF	TGTGCCACTCAGGATTATAGCAATCAGCCCCAGCATTTT
TRBV6-1	TRBD2	few	TRBJ2-1	CASSETETSGGEKFF	TGTGCCAGCAGTGAAACTGAGACTAGCGGGGGCGAGAAGTTCTTC
TRBV27	TRBD2	.	TRBJ2-1	CASSPYPPSGSWVFF	TGTGCCAGCAGTCCCTACCCTCCGAGCGGGAGCTGGGTGTTCTTC
TRBV5-6	TRBD2	.	TRBJ2-1	CASSFLLALLIDEQFF	TGTGCCAGCAGCTTCTTACTAGCGCTCCTGATCGATGAGCAGTTCTTC
TRBV6-5	.	.	TRBJ2-2	CASSRRDNTGELFF	TGTGCCAGCAGCCGTCGGGACAACACCGGGGAGCTGTTTTTT
TRBV5-1	TRBD1	.	TRBJ2-3	CASKTGGENTDTQYF	TGCGCCAGCAAGACAGGGGGCGAGAACACAGATACGCAGTATTTT
TRBV6-1	.	.	TRBJ2-2	CASSMSNTGELFF	TGTGCCAGCTCTATGTCGAACACCGGGGAGCTGTTTTTT
TRBV4-2	.	.	TRBJ1-2	CASSQEPSPNYGYTF	TGTGCCAGCAGCCAAGAGCCCAGCCCTAACTATGGCTACACCTTC
TRBV10-3	.	.	TRBJ1-1	CAISDGQAFVTEAFF	TGTGCCATCAGTGACGGGCAGGCTTTCGTCACTGAAGCTTTCTTT
TRBV7-3	.	.	TRBJ2-1	CASSSGPNEQFF	TGTGCCAGCAGCTCCGGCCCCAATGAGCAGTTCTTC
TRBV15	TRBD1	.	TRBJ2-6	CATSRLGGASGANVLTF	TGTGCCACCAGCAGACTAGGGGGCGCGTCAGGGGCCAACGTCCTGACTTTC
TRBV7-2	.	.	TRBJ1-2	CASSLGSGYGYTF	TGTGCCAGCAGCTTAGGGAGTGGGTATGGCTACACCTTC
TRBV30	.	.	TRBJ1-2	CAFNHGGYGYTF	TGTGCCTTCAATCATGGGGGGTATGGCTACACCTTC
TRBV18	.	medium-sized	TRBJ2-3	CASSGMTGATDTQYF	TGTGCCAGCTCAGGGATGACAGGCGCCACAGATACGCAGTATTTT
TRBV4-2	TRBD1	.	TRBJ1-3	CASSQAGGTGNTIYF	TGTGCCAGCAGCCAAGCAGGGGGCACTGGAAACACCATATATTTT
TRBV7-9	.	.	TRBJ2-7	CASSLVWAPYEQYF	TGTGCCAGCAGCTTAGTCTGGGCGCCCTACGAGCAGTACTTC
TRBV3-1/TRBV3-2	.	.	TRBJ2-1	CASSPPLFF	TGTGCCAGCAGTCCTCCCCTGTTCTTC
TRBV7-2	.	.	TRBJ2-5	CASSLGTYFETQYF	TGTGCCAGCAGCTTAGGGACATATTTCGAGACCCAGTACTTC
TRBV18	.	.	TRBJ2-3	CASSLTSSGLAIDTQYF	TGTGCCAGCTCACTGACCTCCTCGGGGCTAGCTATAGATACGCAGTATTTT
TRBV21-1	.	.	TRBJ1-1	CASSPRAAPAFF	TGTGCCAGCAGCCCCCGAGCCGCCCCAGCTTTCTTT
TRBV20-1	.	.	TRBJ2-7	CSANGIYEQYF	TGCAGTGCTAACGGGATCTACGAGCAGTACTTC
TRBV2	TRBD1	.	TRBJ2-7	CASELAKTGSSYEQYF	TGTGCCAGTGAGTTAGCTAAGACAGGGAGCTCCTACGAGCAGTACTTC
TRBV19	.	once	TRBJ1-2	CASSIPGFGYGYTF	TGTGCCAGTAGTATCCCCGGGTTTGGGTATGGCTACACCTTC
TRBV10-3	TRBD1	.	TRBJ2-2	CAITFQGRGRITGELFF	TGTGCCATCACTTTTCAGGGCAGGGGGCGAATCACCGGGGAGCTGTTTTTT
TRBV4-1	TRBD2	.	TRBJ2-1	CASSQERGGRNEQFF	TGCGCCAGCAGCCAAGAACGGGGGGGCCGGAATGAGCAGTTCTTC
TRBV6-1	TRBD2	.	TRBJ2-7	CALGDSGDTYEQYF	TGTGCCCTGGGGGATAGCGGGGATACCTACGAGCAGTACTTC
TRBV6-5	.	.	TRBJ1-1	CASSLTPGPGDTEAFF	TGTGCCAGCAGTTTAACCCCGGGCCCCGGGGACACTGAAGCTTTCTTT
TRBV28	TRBD2	.	TRBJ2-7	CASSFHLAALSYEQYF	TGTGCCAGCAGTTTTCACCTAGCGGCGTTATCCTACGAGCAGTACTTC
TRBV19	.	.	TRBJ1-5	CASGADRYSNQPQHF	TGTGCCAGCGGGGCGGACAGATATAGCAATCAGCCCCAGCATTTT
TRBV7-2	TRBD1	.	TRBJ2-3	CASSLRDRHTDTQYF	TGTGCCAGCAGCTTAAGGGACAGGCATACAGATACGCAGTATTTT
TRBV7-2	.	.	TRBJ1-1	CASRFNVFDVWTEAFF	TGTGCCAGCAGATTTAACGTATTCGATGTGTGGACTGAAGCTTTCTTT
TRBV29-1	TRBD2	.	TRBJ2-1	CSRGGLAGANEQFF	TGCAGCCGCGGAGGGCTAGCGGGGGCCAATGAGCAGTTCTTC
TRBV4-2	TRBD1	.	TRBJ1-3	CASSQVDRGRNTIYF	TGTGCCAGCAGCCAGGTAGACAGGGGGCGGAACACCATATATTTT
TRBV7-3	TRBD2	.	TRBJ2-1	CASSPQLAGVDEQFF	TGTGCCAGCAGCCCCCAACTAGCGGGAGTGGATGAGCAGTTCTTC
TRBV5-5	.	.	TRBJ2-7	CASSLGSATYEQYF	TGTGCCAGCAGCTTGGGGTCAGCGACCTACGAGCAGTACTTC
TRBV7-9	.	.	TRBJ2-7	CASRQSDRFDEQYF	TGTGCCAGCAGACAATCAGACAGGTTCGACGAGCAGTACTTC
TRBV5-1	.	.	TRBJ2-2	CASSLRENTGELFF	TGCGCCAGCAGCTTGAGAGAGAACACCGGGGAGCTGTTTTTT
TRBV5-6	.	.	TRBJ1-1	CASSLLTLSGNEAFF	TGTGCCAGCAGCTTACTAACTTTATCGGGGAATGAAGCTTTCTTT
TRBV18	.	.	TRBJ2-7	CASSRRPGGNYEQYF	TGTGCCAGCTCACGCCGTCCCGGCGGGAACTACGAGCAGTACTTC